The T cell receptor beta chain under discussion was sequenced for a study of T cells in Graves' hyperthyroidism and ophthalmopathy (dated by TCRdb to the late 2010s). Describing the broader study: Peripheral blood samples were taken at initial diagnosis, before any treatment was given. The paper reports TCR Vbeta CDR3 sequencing of approximately 140 peripheral blood samples: over 40 ophthalmopathy, 70 to 85 hyperthyroidism and 17 progressor patients. The roughly 100 discovery patients were randomly split 7:3 into training and test sets. After blood sampling, hyperthyroidism patients were treated with methimazole at a starting dose of 30 mg daily, and ophthalmopathy patients were treated with high-dose intravenous methylprednisolone. An independent validation cohort of 18 to 20 hyperthyroidism patients and roughly 16 patients who later progressed to ophthalmopathy tested prospective prediction of ophthalmopathy. In addition, the study compared T-cell repertoires in thyroid tissue and in blood from several Graves' hyperthyroidism patients. To identify distinguishing TCR V-J signatures, a discovery cohort of some 99 patients was used, comprising some 45 with Graves' ophthalmopathy and some 57 with stable Graves' hyperthyroidism.

Study-level results and caveats: Sample size was not statistically predetermined, and investigators were not blinded to group allocation. In validation, the model predicted progression to ophthalmopathy a median of around 6.5 months before onset, with approximately 71% sensitivity and roughly 72% specificity. A 13 V-J signature model separated ophthalmopathy from stable hyperthyroidism, with 87.88% sensitivity and 81.08% specificity in cross-validation and 80%/75% in testing. Blood samples also contained most of the expanded thyroid clonotypes (frequency above 0.001), which suggests that blood repertoires may reflect thyroid immune responses.

In the ophthalmopathy patients, disease was moderately to severely active, with a Clinical Activity Score of 3 or more, a NOSPECS grade of 4 or more, and a duration of less than 3 months. Exclusion was applied to patients with uncontrolled infections, other autoimmune diseases, pregnancy or lactation. Diagnoses were based on clinical symptoms, serum thyroxine and TRAb, thyroid ultrasound and orbital computed tomography. PBMCs were isolated from about 9 ml of fresh peripheral blood by Ficoll-Paque density gradient centrifugation. Total RNA was extracted using Trizol reagent, and RNA quality was assessed on an Agilent 2100 Bioanalyzer. This clonotype occurred a few times. It lacks a known antigen. Base qualities are not at hand, and no much larger clone is one base apart. TCR beta CDR3 regions were amplified from RNA transcripts. For the first round of RT-PCR on the TCR CDR3, the HTBI primer set was used together with the Qiagen OneStep RT-PCR kit. A second multiplex PCR round built the libraries, followed by size selection and purification. Paired-end sequencing of the libraries was performed with 100 bp reads on an Illumina HiSeq2000. As for the original processing: SOAPnuke was used to process the raw data, with reads discarded if the reads contained adapters or uncalled bases, had a mean Phred below 15, or lacked an exact constant-primer or identifier match. COPE v1.2.5 was used to merge the high-quality paired reads, and each unique nucleotide sequence was defined as a clonotype. Clonotypes were aligned to IMGT TRBV, TRBD and TRBJ reference segments using MiTCR v1.1. Analysis was restricted to V-J combinations with a frequency above 0.0001, which covered 99% to 99.2% of repertoires. The TCS score was defined as F50 (clonal expansion) divided by E x V (chaos), with BLOSUM62-based TCRdist calculated between CDR3 peptides within each V-J. Welch's t-statistics and random forest reduced 450 to 600 V-J features to 10 to 15, which were used in a naive Bayes classifier (R e1071). TCRdb handled the public reads itself, with Q25 trimming in fastp and clone calling in MiXCR, and kept productive beta chains. Identical CDR3 proteins give one entry, which carries the most common genes and DNA. The V and J calls and clone size come from TCRdb's table, not from the authors' own analysis. The sample table lists 250,000 to 400,000 distinct CDR3 sequences, around 13% of them with a count of one. The ten largest clones capture roughly 35% of the sample.

Source material: blood. The sequence came from a woman aged 40-49 years with Graves' ophthalmopathy.

DNA sequence: TGCGCCAGCAGCCAAGATCCTCGACAGGCCGGGGAGCTGTTTTTT. Its translation is CASSQDPRQAGELFF. This chain joins TRBV4-1 to TRBJ2-2; TRBD1 might be the D gene, on 6 matching bases. Trimming costs V 0 bases and J 6 bases, and their ends lie 11 bases apart. The CDR3 has 15 amino acids, counting the end cysteine and phenylalanine. Only the CDR3 region is kept as DNA, spanning 45 bases read in frame from base 1. CDR1 MGHRA and CDR2 YSYEKL are derived from the germline V gene.